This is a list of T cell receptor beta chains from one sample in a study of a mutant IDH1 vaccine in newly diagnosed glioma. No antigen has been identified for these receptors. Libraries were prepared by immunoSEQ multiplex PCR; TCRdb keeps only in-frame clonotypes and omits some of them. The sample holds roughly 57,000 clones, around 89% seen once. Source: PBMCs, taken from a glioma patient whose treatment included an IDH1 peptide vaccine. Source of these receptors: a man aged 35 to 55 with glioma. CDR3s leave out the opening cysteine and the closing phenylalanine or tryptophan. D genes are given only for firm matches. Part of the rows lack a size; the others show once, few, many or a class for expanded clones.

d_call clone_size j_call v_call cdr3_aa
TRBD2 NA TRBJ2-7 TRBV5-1 ASSSAGGTERQY
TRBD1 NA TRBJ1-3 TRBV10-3 AISESFMTGRNTIY
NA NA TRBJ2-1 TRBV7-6 ASSLRGGRTNEQF
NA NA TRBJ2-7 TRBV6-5 ASRPGGPEGEQY
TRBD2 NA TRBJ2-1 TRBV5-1 ASSPGRTSGGYNEQF
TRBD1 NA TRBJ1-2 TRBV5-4 ASSRRQGSDYGYT
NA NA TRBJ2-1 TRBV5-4 ASSSVVYNEQF
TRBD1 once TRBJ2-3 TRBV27 ASSIGTGVADTQY
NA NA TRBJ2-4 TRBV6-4 ASREGTYIQY
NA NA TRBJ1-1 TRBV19 ASSIDLWGGGNTEAF
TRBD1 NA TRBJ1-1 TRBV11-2 ASSLGGQGAQEAF
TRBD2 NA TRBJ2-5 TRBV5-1 ASSLVPSGLETQY
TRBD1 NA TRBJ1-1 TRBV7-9 ASSWSRDRRSNTEAF
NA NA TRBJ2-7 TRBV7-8 ASSPTSSAGEQY
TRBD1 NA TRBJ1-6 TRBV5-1 ASSFRQGIESPLH
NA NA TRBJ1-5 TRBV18 ASSPWGRGNQPQH
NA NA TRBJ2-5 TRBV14 ASSQDSAWETQY
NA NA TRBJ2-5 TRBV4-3 ASSQVTGRKTQY
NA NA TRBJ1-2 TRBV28 ASRPREGLYGYT
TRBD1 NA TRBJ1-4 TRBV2 ASSFLPGQGEKLF
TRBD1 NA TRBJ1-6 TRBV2 ASRRTGDPNSPLH
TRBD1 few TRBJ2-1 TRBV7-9 ASTWDRSSYNEQF
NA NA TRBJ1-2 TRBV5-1 ASSLQPPGGGYGYT
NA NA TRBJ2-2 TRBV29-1 SVVENTGELF
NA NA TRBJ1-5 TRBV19 ASSAFGGAGQPQH
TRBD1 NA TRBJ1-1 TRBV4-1 ASSPRQGREPEAF
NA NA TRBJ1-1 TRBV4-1 ASSHFGTHGTEAF
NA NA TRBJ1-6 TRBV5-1 ASTGGTINSPLH
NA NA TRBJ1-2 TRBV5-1 ASSADPGWSSYGYT
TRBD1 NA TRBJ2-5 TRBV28 ASSTTYDRGQETQY
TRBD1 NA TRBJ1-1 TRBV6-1 ASSARRQGGDTEAF
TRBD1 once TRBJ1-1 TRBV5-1 ASSTRWDRNTEAF
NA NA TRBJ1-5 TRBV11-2 ASSPRGGNQPQH
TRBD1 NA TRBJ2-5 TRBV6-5 ASRDRAEPVENQY
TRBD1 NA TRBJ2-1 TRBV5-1 ASSLAGQGYYNEQF
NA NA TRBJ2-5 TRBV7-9 ASSPLTPGGRQETQY
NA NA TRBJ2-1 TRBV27 ASSLSWYNEQF
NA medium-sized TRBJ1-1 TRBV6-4 ASSLTEAF
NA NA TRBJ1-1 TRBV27 ASMSSVWTPEAF
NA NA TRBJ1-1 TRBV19 ASSIDGHHERGLNTEAF
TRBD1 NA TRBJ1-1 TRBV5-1 ASSKTGMDGTEAF
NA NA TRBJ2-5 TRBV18 ASSWTDQETQY
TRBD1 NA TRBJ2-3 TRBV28 ASSGDSTSTDTQY
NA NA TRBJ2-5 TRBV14 ASSQDLRGTQY
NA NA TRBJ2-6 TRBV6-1 ASSVQGTSGANVLT
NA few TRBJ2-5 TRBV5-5 ASSREGAREETQY
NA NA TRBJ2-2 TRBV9 ASSEWIAVNTGELF
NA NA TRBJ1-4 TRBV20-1 SAQVWEKLF
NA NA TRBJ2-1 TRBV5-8 ASMLWRVGNEQF
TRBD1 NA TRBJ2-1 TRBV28 ASSFWGQGLDEQF
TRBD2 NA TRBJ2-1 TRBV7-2 ASMQTGTTWNEQF
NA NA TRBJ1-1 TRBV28 ASSLDRYTEAF
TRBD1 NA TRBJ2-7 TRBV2 ATSVTGNLVRIYEQY
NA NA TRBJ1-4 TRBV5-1 ASSLAPTGRDEKLF
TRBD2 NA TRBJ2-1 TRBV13 ASSLKRGTFNDEQF
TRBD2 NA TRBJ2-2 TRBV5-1 ASSTKIAGIHDGELF
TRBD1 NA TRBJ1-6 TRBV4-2 ASSQEGQGVAPLH
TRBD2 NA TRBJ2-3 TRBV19 ASSYSSGGYTDTQY
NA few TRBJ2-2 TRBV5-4 ASSAEPHSTGELF
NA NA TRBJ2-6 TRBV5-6 ASSFSYRVSGANVLT